Sequencing of this T cell receptor (beta chain) was carried out in a study of technical replicates of blood from a handful of donors. TCRdb keeps only in-frame clones here, not all; method: immunoSEQ multiplex PCR. Seen here are about 94,000 clones, approximately 95% observed once, and the top ten hold about 0.21%. Germline values: CDR1 MGHRA, CDR2 YSYEKL. The CDR3 runs 17 residues. J lost 6 bases, V lost 0 bases, and 8 bases had no gene match. The specimen was T cells isolated from PBMCs. This receptor was taken from a human donor in good health. This chain links TRBV4-1 with TRBJ2-1; 10 nucleotides line up with TRBD2. In nucleotides, the CDR3 is TGCGCCAGCAGCCAAGATTGGGTGATAGCGGGAGGCAATGAGCAGTTCTTC. It codes for CASSQDWVIAGGNEQFF.